Below, 13 T cell receptor beta chains from the same sample are listed, as sequenced in a study of T cell responses to AZD1222 COVID-19 vaccine. Assay used: immunoSEQ multiplex PCR; TCRdb lists only in-frame clones, some missing. The sample yields 110,000 or so clones, 88% seen once. This specimen was peripheral blood, taken 28 days after the second AZD1222 dose. All receptors come from an adult who received the AZD1222 COVID-19 vaccine.

This chain links TRBV14 with TRBJ2-1; 8 bases fit TRBD2. The CDR3 is 15 amino acids. Germline-derived CDR1 and CDR2 are SGHDN and FVKESK. V shed 0 bases, J shed 9 bases, and the junction held 7 bases outside the gene matches. As DNA, the CDR3 is TGTGCCAGCAGCCAAGAGGGCGGGAGGAGTGCTGAGCAGTTCTTC. Protein: CASSQEGGRSAEQFF.

In its sample, this clone was seen once. J is TRBJ1-2 and V is TRBV27; TRBD1 agrees at 7 bases. The J segment lost 4 bases and the V segment lost 6 bases, leaving 5 bases of the junction unmatched. Germline CDR1 MNHEY, CDR2 SMNVEV (reference sequence). This CDR3 has 13 residues. CDR3 bases: TGTGCCAGCAGAGGGGACAGACCCTATGGCTACACCTTC. As protein: CASRGDRPYGYTF.

The sample holds one count of this clone. The chain recombines TRBV7-2 with TRBJ2-1, with D hard to call. There are 13 residues in the CDR3. V lost 7 bases to trimming and J lost 0 bases, with 7 bases between them. Germline values: CDR1 SGHTA, CDR2 FQGNSA. The CDR3 sequence is CASTANSYNEQFF. CDR3 bases: TGTGCCAGCACGGCCAACTCCTACAATGAGCAGTTCTTC.

V usage is TRBV27 and J usage is TRBJ1-1; no clear D gene. CDR3 length: 15 residues. V lost 9 bases and J 1 base, leaving 18 bases between the germline ends. Germline CDR1 reads MNHEY; CDR2 reads SMNVEV (reference sequence). The CDR3 DNA reads TGTGCCAGTAGGCGAGAAGCCTTTAAGAACACTGAAGCTTTCTTT. This encodes CASRREAFKNTEAFF.

This chain links TRBV12-3 or TRBV12-4 with TRBJ1-1; TRBD1 matches at 7 bases. This CDR3 region has 13 residues. V lost 4 bases to trimming and J lost 8 bases; unmatched junction nucleotides: 7. The CDR3 coding sequence is TGTGCCAGCAGTTCGGGACAGATCCTAGAAGCTTTCTTT. This codes for CASSSGQILEAFF.

This chain links TRBV30 with TRBJ1-6, with 9 bases aligning to TRBD1. V lost 5 bases to trimming and J lost 7 bases; unmatched junction nucleotides: 6. Germline V gene lookup returns CDR1 GTSNPN and CDR2 SVGIG (reference sequence). CDR3 length: 14 residues. The CDR3 nucleotides are TGTGCCTGGGCAACAGGGACAGGGAATTCACCCCTCCACTTT. Translation: CAWATGTGNSPLHF. The variable domain in full, completed from reference TRBV30 and TRBJ1-6, reads SQTIHQWPATLVQPVGSPLSLECTVEGTSNPNLYWYRQAAGRGLQLLFYSVGIGQISSEVPQNLSASRPQDRQFILSSKKLLLSDSGFYLCAWATGTGNSPLHFGNGTRLTVT.

This chain joins TRBV9 and TRBJ2-5; D is ambiguous. The CDR3 is 13 amino acids. Trimming shortened V by 4 bases and J by 5 bases, and 12 bases separated the two germline ends. Germline V lookup: CDR1 SGDLS, CDR2 YYNGEE. The CDR3: CASSKAGPETQYF. The CDR3 DNA sequence: TGTGCCAGCAGCAAAGCAGGCCCCGAGACCCAGTACTTC.

This clone was seen more than once but under ten times. The chain is built from TRBV19 and TRBJ1-1; 7 nucleotides agree with TRBD1. J lost 1 base, V lost 2 bases, and 1 base had no gene match. This CDR3 contains 14 residues. Germline CDR1 reads LNHDA; CDR2 reads SQIVND (reference sequence). The chain's CDR3 is CASSIQGGNTEAFF. CDR3 sequence (DNA): TGTGCCAGTAGTATACAGGGGGGGAACACTGAAGCTTTCTTT.

The chain uses TRBV5-3 and TRBJ2-1; no clear D gene. TRBV5-3 is designated an ORF whose function remains uncertain. V lost 3 bases and J 3 bases, leaving 10 bases between the germline ends. CDR3 length equals 14 residues. The CDR3 DNA reads TGTGCCAGAAGCTCGCGGCCGAGCTACAATGAGCAGTTCTTC. Translation: CARSSRPSYNEQFF.

The chain combines TRBV7-9 with TRBJ1-2, with 8 bases fitting TRBD1. From germline, CDR1 is SEHNR and CDR2 FQNEAQ (reference sequence). The CDR3 consists of 16 residues. The V and J ends lost 1 base and 4 bases, in that order; junction bases with no gene match: 8. The CDR3 protein is CASSLEAGGMGYGYTF. CDR3 coding DNA: TGTGCCAGCAGCTTAGAGGCAGGGGGCATGGGCTATGGCTACACCTTC.

In this sample, this clone turned up a few times. The chain employs TRBV6-4 and TRBJ1-1; D ambiguous. Germline-derived CDR1 and CDR2 are MRHNA and SNTAGT. The CDR3 loop spans 14 amino acids. V shed 3 bases and J shed 2 bases, with 10 bases lying between them. The CDR3 spells CASSEAGPNTEAFF. The DNA for the CDR3 is TGTGCCAGCAGTGAGGCAGGCCCCAACACTGAAGCTTTCTTT.

This chain connects TRBV19 to TRBJ1-1; a possible D gene is TRBD1 (5 bases). Germline V gene sequence: CDR1 LNHDA, CDR2 SQIVND (reference sequence). The germline V and J ends were trimmed by 4 bases and 4 bases, with 16 bases remaining between them. The CDR3 is made up of 15 amino acids. The CDR3 here is CASSTQGDGRTEAFF. As DNA, the CDR3 is TGTGCCAGTAGTACCCAGGGAGACGGACGCACTGAAGCTTTCTTT. Based on the CDR3 plus reference TRBV19 and TRBJ1-1, the full variable domain is DGGITQSPKYLFRKEGQNVTLSCEQNLNHDAMYWYRQDPGQGLRLIYYSQIVNDFQKGDIAEGYSVSREKKESFPLTVTSAQKNPTAFYLCASSTQGDGRTEAFFGQGTRLTVV.

The J gene is TRBJ1-2, the V gene TRBV28; a possible D gene is TRBD1 (6 bases). The CDR3 is 15 residues long. Per the germline V gene, CDR1 is MDHEN and CDR2 is SYDVKM. V was clipped by 7 bases and J by 1 base, with 16 bases between them. The CDR3 DNA follows: TGTGCCAGCAAAACCGGGACATACTTTAACTATGGCTACACCTTC. Its translation is CASKTGTYFNYGYTF.